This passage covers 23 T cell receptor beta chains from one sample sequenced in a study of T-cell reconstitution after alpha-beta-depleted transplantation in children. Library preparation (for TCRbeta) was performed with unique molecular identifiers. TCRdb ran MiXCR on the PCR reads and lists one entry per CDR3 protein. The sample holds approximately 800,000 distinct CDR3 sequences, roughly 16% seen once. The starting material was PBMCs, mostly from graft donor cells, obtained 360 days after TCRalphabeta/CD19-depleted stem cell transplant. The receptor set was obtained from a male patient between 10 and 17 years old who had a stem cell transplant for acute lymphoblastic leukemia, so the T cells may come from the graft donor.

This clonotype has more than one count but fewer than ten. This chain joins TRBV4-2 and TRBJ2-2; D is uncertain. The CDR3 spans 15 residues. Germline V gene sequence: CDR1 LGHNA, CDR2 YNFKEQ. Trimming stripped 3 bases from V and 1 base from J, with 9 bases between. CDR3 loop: CASSHGPKNTGELFF. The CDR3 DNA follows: TGTGCCAGCAGCCATGGGCCGAAGAACACCGGGGAGCTGTTTTTT.

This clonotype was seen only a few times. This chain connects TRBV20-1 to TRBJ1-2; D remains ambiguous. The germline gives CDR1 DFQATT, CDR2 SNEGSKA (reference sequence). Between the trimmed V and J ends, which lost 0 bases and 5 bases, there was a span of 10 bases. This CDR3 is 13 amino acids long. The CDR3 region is CSARDTDPYGYTF. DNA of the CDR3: TGCAGTGCTAGAGATACAGACCCGTATGGCTACACCTTC.

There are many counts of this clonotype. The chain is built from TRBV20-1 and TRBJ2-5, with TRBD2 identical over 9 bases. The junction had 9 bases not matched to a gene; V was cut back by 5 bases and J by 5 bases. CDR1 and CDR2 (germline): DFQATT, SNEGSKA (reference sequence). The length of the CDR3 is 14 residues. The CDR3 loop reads CSAPRSGRGETQYF. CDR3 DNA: TGCAGTGCTCCCCGTAGCGGGAGAGGCGAGACCCAGTACTTC.

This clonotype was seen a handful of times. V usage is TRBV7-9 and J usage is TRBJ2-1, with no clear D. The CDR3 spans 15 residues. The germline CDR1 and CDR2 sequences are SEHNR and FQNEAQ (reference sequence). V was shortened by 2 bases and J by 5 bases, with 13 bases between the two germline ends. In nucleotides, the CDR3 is TGTGCCAGCAGCTTACAGGAGAGGTGGGACAATGAGCAGTTCTTC. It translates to CASSLQERWDNEQFF.

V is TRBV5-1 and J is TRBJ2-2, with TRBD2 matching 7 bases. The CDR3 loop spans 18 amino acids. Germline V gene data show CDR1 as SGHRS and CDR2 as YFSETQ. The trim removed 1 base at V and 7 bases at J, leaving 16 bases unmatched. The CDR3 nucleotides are TGCGCCAGCAGCTTGTCTCAGTCGCGTGCGGGAGCGGGCGGGGAGCTGTTTTTT. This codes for CASSLSQSRAGAGGELFF.

The CDR3 DNA is TGTGCCACCAGTGATCGAGAAGGTACAGATACGCAGTATTTT. Its translation: CATSDREGTDTQYF. The chain has TRBV24-1 and TRBJ2-3; no clear D. The CDR3 loop spans 14 amino acids. V shed 3 bases and J shed 3 bases, with 9 bases lying between them. Germline V gives CDR1 KGHDR, CDR2 SFDVKD.

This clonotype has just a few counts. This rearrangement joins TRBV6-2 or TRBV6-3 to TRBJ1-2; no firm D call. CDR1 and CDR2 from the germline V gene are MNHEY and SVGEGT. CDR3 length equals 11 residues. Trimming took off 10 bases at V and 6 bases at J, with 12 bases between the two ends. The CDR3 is CATSTGNGYTF. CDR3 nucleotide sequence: TGTGCCACCTCGACGGGGAATGGCTACACCTTC.

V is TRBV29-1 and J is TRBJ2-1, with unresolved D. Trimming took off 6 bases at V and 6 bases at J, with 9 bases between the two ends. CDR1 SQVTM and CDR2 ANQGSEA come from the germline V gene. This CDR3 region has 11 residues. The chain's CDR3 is CSVPSPNEQFF. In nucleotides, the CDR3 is TGCAGCGTCCCCTCCCCCAATGAGCAGTTCTTC.

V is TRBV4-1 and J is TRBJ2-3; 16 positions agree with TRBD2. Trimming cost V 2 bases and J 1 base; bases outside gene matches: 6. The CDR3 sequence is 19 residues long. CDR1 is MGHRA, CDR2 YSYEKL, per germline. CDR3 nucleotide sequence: TGCGCCAGCAGCCAACCGGGACTAGCGGGAGGGCCGGGCACAGATACGCAGTATTTT. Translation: CASSQPGLAGGPGTDTQYF.

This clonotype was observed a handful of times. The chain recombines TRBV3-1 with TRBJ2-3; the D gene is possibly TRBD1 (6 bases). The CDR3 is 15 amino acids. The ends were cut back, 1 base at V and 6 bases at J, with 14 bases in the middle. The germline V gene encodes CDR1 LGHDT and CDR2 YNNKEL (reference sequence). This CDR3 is CASSQGSTTGDTQYF. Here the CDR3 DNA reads TGTGCCAGCAGCCAAGGGTCCACAACAGGGGATACGCAGTATTTT.

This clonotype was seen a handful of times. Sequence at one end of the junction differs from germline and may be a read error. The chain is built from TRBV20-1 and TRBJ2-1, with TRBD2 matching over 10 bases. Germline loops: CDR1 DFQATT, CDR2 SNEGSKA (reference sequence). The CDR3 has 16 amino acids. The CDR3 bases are TGCTGTGCTAGATATCGGGCTAGCGGGAGTTTTGATGAGCAGTTCTTC. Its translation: CCARYRASGSFDEQFF.

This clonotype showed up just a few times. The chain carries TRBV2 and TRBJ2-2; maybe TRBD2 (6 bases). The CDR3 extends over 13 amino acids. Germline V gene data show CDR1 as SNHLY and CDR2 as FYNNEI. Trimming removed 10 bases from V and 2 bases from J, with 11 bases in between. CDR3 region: CATGSHNTGELFF. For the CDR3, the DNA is TGTGCCACCGGGAGTCATAACACCGGGGAGCTGTTTTTT.

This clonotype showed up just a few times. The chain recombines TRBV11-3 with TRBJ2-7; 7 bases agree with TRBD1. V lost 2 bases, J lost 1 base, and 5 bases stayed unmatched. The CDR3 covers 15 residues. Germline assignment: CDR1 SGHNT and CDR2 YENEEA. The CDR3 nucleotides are TGTGCCAGCAGCTTACAACAGGGGCTATCCTACGAGCAGTACTTC. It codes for CASSLQQGLSYEQYF.

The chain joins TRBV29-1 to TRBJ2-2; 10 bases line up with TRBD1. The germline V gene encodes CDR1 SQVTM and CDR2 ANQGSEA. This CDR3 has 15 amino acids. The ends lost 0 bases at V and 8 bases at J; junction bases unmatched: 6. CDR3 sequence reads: CSVEDRQGARGELFF. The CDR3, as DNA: TGCAGCGTTGAAGATCGACAGGGGGCAAGGGGGGAGCTGTTTTTT.

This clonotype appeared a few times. The CDR3 loop reads CASSFVIRGLAGAQIFYNEQFF. The CDR3 DNA follows: TGTGCCAGCAGTTTTGTCATACGGGGACTAGCGGGAGCCCAGATCTTCTACAATGAGCAGTTCTTC. This chain joins TRBV12-3 or TRBV12-4 and TRBJ2-1; TRBD2 matches at 14 bases. V shed 3 bases and J 3 bases; nucleotides not matched to a gene: 19. The CDR3 covers 22 residues.

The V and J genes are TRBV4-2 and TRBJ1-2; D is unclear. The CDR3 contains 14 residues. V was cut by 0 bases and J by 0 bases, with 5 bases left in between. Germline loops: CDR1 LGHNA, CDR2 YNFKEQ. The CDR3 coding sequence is TGTGCCAGCAGCCAAGATTTGGCTAACTATGGCTACACCTTC. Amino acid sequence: CASSQDLANYGYTF.

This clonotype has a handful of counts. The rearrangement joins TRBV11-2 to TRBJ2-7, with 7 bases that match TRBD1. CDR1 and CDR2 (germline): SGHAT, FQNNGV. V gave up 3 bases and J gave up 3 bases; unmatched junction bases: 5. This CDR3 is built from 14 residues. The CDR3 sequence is CASSFGTEVYEQYF. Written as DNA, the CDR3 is TGTGCCAGCAGCTTCGGGACAGAGGTCTACGAGCAGTACTTC.

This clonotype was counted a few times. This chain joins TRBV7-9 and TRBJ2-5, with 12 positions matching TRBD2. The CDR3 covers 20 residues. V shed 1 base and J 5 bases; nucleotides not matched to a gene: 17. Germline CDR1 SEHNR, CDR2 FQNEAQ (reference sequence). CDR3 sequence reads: CASSLGLAGVSAFGSETQYF. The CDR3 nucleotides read TGTGCCAGCAGCTTAGGACTAGCGGGAGTGTCAGCCTTCGGTAGCGAGACCCAGTACTTC.

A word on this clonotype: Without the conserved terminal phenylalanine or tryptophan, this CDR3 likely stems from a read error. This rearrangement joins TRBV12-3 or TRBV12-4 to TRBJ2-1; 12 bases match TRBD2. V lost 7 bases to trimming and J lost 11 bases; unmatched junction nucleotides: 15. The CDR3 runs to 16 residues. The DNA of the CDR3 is TGTGCCAGCACCTTCCAGGGGCTAGCGGGAGGGTCCCAGCAGTTCTCC. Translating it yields CASTFQGLAGGSQQFS.

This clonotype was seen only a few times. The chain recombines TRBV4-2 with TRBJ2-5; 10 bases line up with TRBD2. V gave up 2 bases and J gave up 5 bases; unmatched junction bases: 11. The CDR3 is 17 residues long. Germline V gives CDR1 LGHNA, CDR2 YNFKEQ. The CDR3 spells CASSQRPSGSGGETQYF. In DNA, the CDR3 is TGTGCCAGCAGCCAAAGGCCTAGCGGGAGTGGGGGGGAGACCCAGTACTTC.

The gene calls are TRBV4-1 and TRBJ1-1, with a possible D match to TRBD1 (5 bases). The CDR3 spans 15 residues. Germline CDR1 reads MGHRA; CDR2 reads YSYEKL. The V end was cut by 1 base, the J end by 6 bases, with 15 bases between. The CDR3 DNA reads TGCGCCAGCAGCCAAGCCCAGGGAGGTTTCGCTGAAGCTTTCTTT. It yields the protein CASSQAQGGFAEAFF.

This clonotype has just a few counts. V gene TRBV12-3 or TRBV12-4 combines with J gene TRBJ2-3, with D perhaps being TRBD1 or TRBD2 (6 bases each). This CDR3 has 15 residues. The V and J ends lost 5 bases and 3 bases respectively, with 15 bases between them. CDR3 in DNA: TGTGCCAGCAGTCGAGGGGGGAAAGGGACAGATACGCAGTATTTT. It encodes CASSRGGKGTDTQYF.

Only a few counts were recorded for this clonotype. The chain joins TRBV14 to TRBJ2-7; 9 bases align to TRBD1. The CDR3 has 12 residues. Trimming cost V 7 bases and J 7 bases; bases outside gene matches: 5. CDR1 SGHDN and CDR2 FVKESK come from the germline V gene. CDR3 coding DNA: TGTGCCAGCACCAGGACAGGGGAGGAGCAGTACTTC. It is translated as CASTRTGEEQYF.